This T cell receptor beta chain was sequenced in a study of blood T cell repertoires in COVID-19. Donors were grouped by their self-reported clinical history. Study processing details: The authors estimated nucleated cell counts from reference gene primer amplification. TCRdb's copy holds only in-frame clones and misses some; the assay was immunoSEQ multiplex PCR. V and J calls plus clone size are reproduced from that table; the DNA served to infer D and trimming. Of more than 300,000 clones in the sample, over 90% were seen once. On this clone itself: Additional DNA sequences in this sample encode the identical CDR3.

Germline V CDR1 and CDR2: KGHSH, LQKENI. CDR3 length: 15 residues. V lost 2 bases to trimming and J lost 5 bases; unmatched junction nucleotides: 0. The TCR originated in a woman under 40 who had been exposed to COVID-19. The chain links TRBV18 to TRBJ2-1; 13 bases line up with TRBD2. The sequenced material came from PBMCs or T cells enriched from blood (not recorded which). DNA for the CDR3: TGTGCCAGCTCACCAGGACTAGCGGGGGACAATGAGCAGTTCTTC. Protein product: CASSPGLAGDNEQFF.